The 13 T cell receptor beta chains below come from one sample, sequenced in a study of T cells after yellow fever vaccination. In TCRdb, the 5' RACE reads were re-called with MiXCR into one record per CDR3 protein. This table holds 130,000 or so distinct CDR3 sequences, 13% to 15% found once. The sequences come from CD8+ T cells sorted from PBMCs, collected 5 days after the yellow fever booster vaccination. The receptors shown here come from a young man who received the YFV17D yellow fever vaccine.

The J gene is TRBJ1-1, the V gene TRBV28; D not certain. Germline-derived CDR1 and CDR2 are MDHEN and SYDVKM. The length of the CDR3 is 14 residues. V gave up 6 bases and J gave up 1 base, with 12 bases separating them. CDR3 in amino acids: CASRPDSTNTEAFF. CDR3 nucleotides: TGTGCCAGCAGACCGGACTCCACGAACACTGAAGCTTTCTTT.

The sample holds many counts of this clonotype. The chain has TRBV7-2 and TRBJ2-2, with 10 positions matching TRBD1. The CDR3 is 15 residues long. With V trimmed by 5 bases and J by 3 bases, 3 bases remained unmatched. The germline CDR1 and CDR2 sequences are SGHTA and FQGNSA. Here the CDR3 DNA reads TGTGCCAGCAGCACGGGACAGGGGTACACCGGGGAGCTGTTTTTT. Translating it yields CASSTGQGYTGELFF.

There are many counts of this clonotype. J is TRBJ1-1 and V is TRBV4-3, with D perhaps matching TRBD1 (6 bases). The V gene's germline CDR1 is LGHNA and CDR2 YSLEER. This CDR3 has 14 amino acids. Trimming took 4 bases from V and 7 from J, leaving 16 bases between them. The CDR3 nucleotides are TGCGCCAGCAGCCGCAAACCGGGACACCTTGAAGCTTTCTTT. Its protein is CASSRKPGHLEAFF.

This chain joins TRBV10-3 and TRBJ1-5; D gene unclear. With 2 bases removed from V and 4 bases from J, the gap between germline ends came to 9 bases. Germline CDR1 reads ENHRY; CDR2 reads SYGVKD. CDR3 size: 14 residues. CDR3 amino acids: CAISEDGPNQPQHF. In nucleotides, the CDR3 is TGTGCCATCAGTGAGGACGGGCCAAATCAGCCCCAGCATTTT.

V gene TRBV18 combines with J gene TRBJ1-3; the D gene is possibly TRBD1 (5 bases). This CDR3 is 15 amino acids long. Germline assignment: CDR1 KGHSH and CDR2 LQKENI. The V gene lost 4 bases and the J gene lost 0 bases, with 10 bases spanning the gap. In DNA form, the CDR3 reads TGTGCCAGCTCACTTGGGGCGAGCTCTGGAAACACCATATATTTT. Encoded protein: CASSLGASSGNTIYF.

This clonotype has just a few counts. This chain connects TRBV5-1 to TRBJ2-5; TRBD2 might be the D (6 bases). The CDR3 is 14 residues long. Germline CDR1 is SGHRS and CDR2 is YFSETQ. Trimming took off 0 bases at V and 5 bases at J, with 11 bases between the two ends. The CDR3 reads CASSLGRRVETQYF. As DNA, the CDR3 is TGCGCCAGCAGCTTGGGGAGGAGGGTTGAGACCCAGTACTTC.

This clonotype was recorded many times. The V and J genes are TRBV4-1 and TRBJ2-5; no clear D gene. This CDR3 is built from 14 residues. From germline, CDR1 is MGHRA and CDR2 YSYEKL. V dropped 3 bases and J dropped 2 bases, with 10 bases sitting between them. CDR3 sequence: CASSHLEPQETQYF. CDR3 sequence (DNA): TGCGCCAGCAGCCATCTCGAGCCGCAAGAGACCCAGTACTTC.

The V and J genes are TRBV7-6 and TRBJ2-2, with D perhaps TRBD1 (6 bases). This CDR3 has 16 amino acids. CDR1 is SGHVS, CDR2 FNYEAQ, per germline. Deletions cut 5 bases from V and 2 bases from J, with 15 bases between. The chain's CDR3 is CASSIDRFLNTGELFF. CDR3 sequence (DNA): TGTGCCAGCAGCATAGACAGGTTCCTAAACACCGGGGAGCTGTTTTTT. Full variable domain (remainder filled in from reference TRBV7-6 and TRBJ2-2): GAGVSQSPRYKVTKRGQDVALRCDPISGHVSLYWYRQALGQGPEFLTYFNYEAQQDKSGLPNDRFSAERPEGSISTLTIQRTEQRDSAMYRCASSIDRFLNTGELFFGEGSRLTVL.

This clonotype was seen at least ten times. The chain joins TRBV5-5 to TRBJ2-7; D remains ambiguous. Per the germline V gene, CDR1 is SGHKS and CDR2 is YYEKEE (reference sequence). The V and J ends lost 5 bases and 3 bases respectively, with 18 bases between them. This CDR3 spans 15 amino acids. CDR3 amino acids: CASSRNGPEFYEQYF. CDR3 nucleotides: TGTGCCAGCAGTCGGAACGGGCCGGAATTCTACGAGCAGTACTTC.

The V call is TRBV2, the J call TRBJ2-7, with D maybe TRBD1 (6 bases). Germline CDR1 reads SNHLY; CDR2 reads FYNNEI. CDR3 size: 14 residues. The V end was cut by 8 bases, the J end by 3 bases, with 17 bases between. The CDR3 loop is CASAQVPGDYEQYF. The CDR3 bases are TGTGCCAGCGCTCAAGTGCCAGGGGACTACGAGCAGTACTTC.

This clonotype has more than one count but fewer than ten. This chain links TRBV6-2 or TRBV6-3 with TRBJ2-1; D is possibly TRBD2 (7 bases). The CDR3 totals 13 residues. Germline V lookup: CDR1 MNHEY, CDR2 SVGEGT. The V gene lost 4 bases and the J gene lost 5 bases, with 9 bases spanning the gap. This CDR3 is CASSLGGDNEQFF. The CDR3 nucleotides read TGTGCCAGCAGTTTAGGGGGGGACAATGAGCAGTTCTTC.

The genes are TRBV4-2 and TRBJ1-5; D is undetermined. CDR1 and CDR2 from the germline V gene are LGHNA and YNFKEQ. The CDR3 runs 17 residues. Trimming left V 0 bases short and J 4 bases short, with 16 bases between. CDR3 sequence reads: CASSQEFSLLVNQPQHF. CDR3 DNA: TGTGCCAGCAGCCAAGAGTTTAGCCTGTTGGTGAATCAGCCCCAGCATTTT.

This clonotype was counted between two and nine times. The rearrangement joins TRBV7-8 to TRBJ2-3; possibly TRBD1 for D (5 bases). V lost 2 bases and J 4 bases, leaving 16 bases between the germline ends. CDR1 and CDR2 from the germline V gene are SGHVS and FQNEAQ. The CDR3 spans 16 residues. CDR3 loop: CASSLSGSGWADTQYF. The CDR3 DNA sequence: TGTGCCAGCAGCTTATCCGGGTCAGGGTGGGCAGATACGCAGTATTTT.